This TCR beta chain appears in the sequencing data of a study of blood T cell repertoires in COVID-19. Data came from immunoSEQ multiplex PCR; TCRdb stores just in-frame clones and leaves some out. This table holds 300,000 or so clones, more than 75% found once. The CDR3 is 15 amino acids. With 4 bases removed from V and 8 bases from J, the gap between germline ends came to 20 bases. The germline CDR1 and CDR2 sequences are LGHDT and YNNKEL (reference sequence). Sequenced: peripheral blood. This clonotype was sampled from a woman in her 40s who had recovered from COVID-19. V gene TRBV3-1 (or the pseudogene TRBV3-2) combines with J gene TRBJ1-2; D possibly corresponds to TRBD1 (5 bases). In DNA form, the CDR3 reads TGTGCCAGCAGCCGAGAGCAGGGTCCCCTGTGGGGCTACACCTTC. Its protein product is CASSREQGPLWGYTF.